These 28 T cell receptor beta chains originate from one sample sequenced in a study of metastatic and nonmetastatic thyroid tumors. TCRdb re-called clones via MiXCR from the PCR reads. The sample holds around 35,000 clones, 15% to 20% seen once. There were no patients who had received any treatment before thyroid surgery. The sample was blood. These receptors were obtained from a female donor with papillary thyroid cancer or a benign thyroid nodule (not recorded which). Some clones in this sample may be carry-over from other donors' samples.

The genes are TRBV5-1 and TRBJ2-7, with 7 nucleotides matching TRBD1. This CDR3 is 15 amino acids long. Unmatched junction bases numbered 12, after V lost 6 bases and J lost 3 bases. Germline V lookup: CDR1 SGHRS, CDR2 YFSETQ. CDR3 sequence (DNA): TGCGCCAGCATCTTTCTTGGGACAGCAGGCTACGAGCAGTACTTC. This translates into CASIFLGTAGYEQYF.

This clone was counted at least ten times. V and J are TRBV3-1 and TRBJ1-4, with D possibly TRBD1 on 5 matching bases. CDR1 is LGHDT and CDR2 is YNNKEL in the germline V gene (reference sequence). Between the trimmed V and J ends, which lost 4 bases and 0 bases, there was a span of 9 bases. This CDR3 contains 15 residues. The CDR3 DNA reads as TGTGCCAGCAGCCGCGACAGCGCAACTAATGAAAAACTGTTTTTT. It yields the protein CASSRDSATNEKLFF.

On this clone: The germline gene is not matched at one end of the junction; a read error may be the cause. J is TRBJ2-5 and V is TRBV19; D may be TRBD2 (6 bases). Germline lookup yields CDR1 LNHDA and CDR2 SQIVND (reference sequence). The CDR3 is made up of 16 amino acids. In nucleotides, the CDR3 is TGTGCCAGTAGTGCAGGTCGGACCGGGCGGGGAGAGAACCAGTACTTC. Encoded protein: CASSAGRTGRGENQYF.

In the case of this clone: An end of the junction does not agree with germline; a read error may underlie this. The chain has TRBV10-3 and TRBJ2-2; TRBD2 aligns across 8 bases. The length of the CDR3 is 15 residues. The V gene's germline CDR1 is ENHRY and CDR2 SYGVKD. CDR3: CAISEGLAVAGELFF. The CDR3, as DNA: TGTGCCATCAGTGAAGGACTAGCTGTAGCCGGTGAGCTGTTTTTT.

This clone was recorded many times. Other DNA sequences in this sample translate to the same CDR3. Written as DNA, the CDR3 is TGTGCCAGCAGCTTACGGCGGGGTGCGGACACCGGGGAGCTGTTTTTT. Amino acids: CASSLRRGADTGELFF. The chain has TRBV11-1 and TRBJ2-2, with D possibly matching TRBD2 (6 bases). V lost 2 bases and J lost 3, with 13 bases in between. Germline CDR1 is SGHAT and CDR2 is FQDESV (reference sequence). This CDR3 contains 16 residues.

This clone was recorded many times. This rearrangement joins TRBV6-1 to TRBJ1-4; D not certain. The V end was cut by 5 bases, the J end by 8 bases, with 15 bases between. Germline values: CDR1 MNHNS, CDR2 SASEGT. This CDR3 spans 14 amino acids. As DNA, the CDR3 is TGTGCCAGCAGTCGACCGGAGCCGGGGGAAAAACTGTTTTTT. Translating gives CASSRPEPGEKLFF.

This clone was seen at least ten times. This specimen includes other DNA sequences encoding the same CDR3. The chain uses TRBV4-3 and TRBJ2-3, with D possibly being TRBD1 (6 bases). The CDR3 contains 17 residues. V lost 1 base to trimming and J lost 1 base, with 15 bases between them. In germline, CDR1 is LGHNA, CDR2 YSLEER. The CDR3 DNA sequence: TGCGCCAGCAGCCAAGTTCTACTGGACAGCGGCACAGATACGCAGTATTTT. Its translation is CASSQVLLDSGTDTQYF.

This clone appeared a few times. V is TRBV6-1 and J is TRBJ2-7, with TRBD2 matching over 10 bases. The CDR3 has 14 amino acids. Unmatched junction bases numbered 2, after V lost 5 bases and J lost 1 base. Germline-derived CDR1 and CDR2 are MNHNS and SASEGT. The CDR3 bases are TGTGCCAGCAGTATAGCGGGAGGATCCTACGAGCAGTACTTC. Amino acid sequence: CASSIAGGSYEQYF.

Ten or more counts support this clone. The chain combines TRBV7-2 with TRBJ2-7; D perhaps matches TRBD1 (5 bases). V was pared by 1 base and J by 4 bases, with 11 bases between. The CDR3 extends over 14 amino acids. Germline lookup yields CDR1 SGHTA and CDR2 FQGNSA. This CDR3 reads CASSLDRSLYEQYF. CDR3 nucleotide sequence: TGTGCCAGCAGCTTAGACAGGTCTTTATACGAGCAGTACTTC.

Ten or more counts support this clone. The chain combines TRBV20-1 with TRBJ2-7; the match to TRBD2 covers 9 bases. CDR1 and CDR2 from the germline V gene are DFQATT and SNEGSKA (reference sequence). The CDR3 has 16 amino acids. The trim removed 3 bases at V and 2 bases at J, leaving 11 bases unmatched. The CDR3 nucleotides read TGCAGTGCTAGTTACCTCGGACTAGCGTCAACCTACGAGCAGTACTTC. It specifies CSASYLGLASTYEQYF.

As for this clone: Since no conserved phenylalanine or tryptophan closes the CDR3, a read error is the likely cause. The rearrangement links TRBV13 to TRBJ2-3; TRBD2 aligns across 9 bases. Germline lookup yields CDR1 PRHDT and CDR2 FYEKMQ (reference sequence). This CDR3 comprises 17 residues. J gave up 1 base and V 5 bases, and 10 bases lay outside the gene matches. This CDR3 is CASSPSMTSGGTDTQYL. The CDR3 bases are TGTGCCAGCAGCCCATCGATGACTAGCGGTGGCACAGATACGCAGTATCTT.

The chain joins TRBV6-2 or TRBV6-3 to TRBJ2-2, with a weak D call TRBD1 (6 bases). V dropped 7 bases and J dropped 17 bases, with 23 bases sitting between them. Germline values: CDR1 MNHEY, CDR2 SVGEGT. The CDR3 runs to 13 residues. The CDR3: CASNGGEAGDLFF. In DNA, the CDR3 is TGTGCCAGCAATGGGGGCGAAGCCGGGGATCTATTTTTT.

The rearrangement uses TRBV20-1 and TRBJ1-2, with 9 nucleotides matching TRBD1. The J segment lost 5 bases and the V segment lost 6 bases, leaving 7 bases of the junction unmatched. From germline, CDR1 is DFQATT and CDR2 SNEGSKA (reference sequence). The CDR3 is made up of 13 amino acids. CDR3: CSAPWDREYGYTF. CDR3 DNA: TGCAGTGCCCCCTGGGACAGGGAATATGGCTACACCTTC.

This clone came up a few times. A much bigger clone sits one base away, suggesting this may be a read error. The chain combines TRBV30 with TRBJ1-1, with D maybe TRBD1 (5 bases). The CDR3 length is 13 residues. V gave up 2 bases and J gave up 5 bases, with 12 bases separating them. Per germline, CDR1 GTSNPN and CDR2 SVGIG (reference sequence). CDR3 DNA: TGTGCCTGGAGTTCTCAGGGAGAGACTGAAGCTTTCTTT. This encodes CAWSSQGETEAFF.

Ten or more counts support this clone. J is TRBJ2-7 and V is TRBV4-2; D perhaps matches TRBD1 (6 bases). The V gene's germline CDR1 is LGHNA and CDR2 YNFKEQ. The CDR3 is made up of 15 amino acids. Trimming removed 0 bases at V and 6 bases at J, with 15 bases between. CDR3 protein: CASSQEASPRGEQYF. CDR3 coding DNA: TGTGCCAGCAGCCAAGAGGCTAGTCCCAGGGGCGAGCAGTACTTC.

V gene TRBV10-1 combines with J gene TRBJ2-3; D remains ambiguous. The CDR3 spans 13 residues. Trimming pared 5 bases from V and 6 bases from J, leaving 12 bases between. Per germline, CDR1 WNHNN and CDR2 SYGVQD (reference sequence). The CDR3 DNA reads TGCGCCAGCAGTTCTTCCCGCTACGATACGCAGTATTTT. Translated, it gives CASSSSRYDTQYF.

This clone was observed many times. The V call is TRBV11-3, the J call TRBJ2-1; 7 bases fit TRBD1. CDR1 and CDR2 (germline): SGHNT, YENEEA. The J segment lost 2 bases and the V segment lost 3 bases, leaving 10 bases of the junction unmatched. The CDR3 runs to 17 residues. CDR3 DNA: TGTGCCAGCAGCTTGAAGATGAGGGGGCTAACCTACAATGAGCAGTTCTTC. This encodes CASSLKMRGLTYNEQFF.

The sample holds many counts of this clone. J is TRBJ1-4 and V is TRBV6-1; perhaps TRBD1 as D (5 bases). This CDR3 contains 16 residues. V dropped 7 bases and J dropped 0 bases, with 15 bases sitting between them. Germline-derived CDR1 and CDR2 are MNHNS and SASEGT. CDR3 sequence (DNA): TGTGCCAGCATCACAAATGGGGGGGCAACTAATGAAAAACTGTTTTTT. It translates to CASITNGGATNEKLFF.

This clone showed up many times. The chain combines TRBV4-2 with TRBJ2-2; no firm D call. CDR1 LGHNA and CDR2 YNFKEQ come from the germline V gene. Trimming left V 0 bases short and J 6 bases short, with 17 bases between. The CDR3 is 17 residues long. CDR3: CASSQEPLNNRAGELFF. For the CDR3, the DNA is TGTGCCAGCAGCCAAGAACCCCTGAATAACCGGGCCGGGGAGCTGTTTTTT.

In this sample, this clone turned up many times. This chain links TRBV6-1 with TRBJ1-4, with TRBD1 identical over 9 bases. The germline V gene has CDR1 MNHNS and CDR2 SASEGT. V lost 6 bases to trimming and J lost 8 bases; unmatched junction nucleotides: 7. The CDR3 loop spans 14 amino acids. The CDR3 reads CASSPGQGREKLFF. The CDR3 region has the DNA TGTGCCAGCAGCCCTGGACAGGGGCGCGAAAAACTGTTTTTT.

This clone has at least ten counts. The chain recombines TRBV12-3 or TRBV12-4 with TRBJ2-5, with D perhaps TRBD1 (5 bases). The CDR3 extends over 12 amino acids. V lost 7 bases and J 6 bases, leaving 12 bases between the germline ends. CDR3 sequence reads: CASKRGAKTQYF. The CDR3 nucleotides are TGTGCCAGCAAGCGTGGGGCAAAGACCCAGTACTTC.

This clone was observed at least ten times. This chain links TRBV19 with TRBJ1-6, with unresolved D. The V end lost 10 bases, the J end lost 6 bases, and 13 bases lay between the germline ends. This CDR3 is 13 amino acids long. Germline V gene lookup returns CDR1 LNHDA and CDR2 SQIVND (reference sequence). The CDR3 bases are TGTGCCAAAGGGCTACGGCTTAATTCACCCCTCCACTTT. This gives the protein CAKGLRLNSPLHF.

Points on this clone: The junction does not match germline at one end; this may be a read error. The chain carries TRBV7-2 and TRBJ2-7; unclear D gene. Germline V gene lookup returns CDR1 SGHTA and CDR2 FQGNSA. This CDR3 region has 13 residues. As DNA, the CDR3 is TGTGCCAGCATCTTATCGAGGACGTACGAGCAGTACTTC. Translated, it gives CASILSRTYEQYF. The whole variable domain, filled in from reference TRBV7-2 and TRBJ2-7, reads GAGVSQSPSNKVTEKGKDVELRCDPISGHTALYWYRQSLGQGLEFLIYFQGNSAPDKSGLPSDRFSAERTGGSVSTLTIQRTQQEDSAVYLCASILSRTYEQYFGPGTRLTVT.

This clone was seen at least ten times. The V gene is TRBV20-1, the J gene TRBJ1-5; weak D call: TRBD1 (5 bases). V was cut by 1 base and J by 9 bases, with 22 bases left in between. This CDR3 region has 16 residues. The germline V gene encodes CDR1 DFQATT and CDR2 SNEGSKA (reference sequence). The CDR3 reads CSARARASSGDPPQHF. As DNA, the CDR3 is TGCAGTGCTAGAGCCAGGGCCTCAAGTGGTGATCCGCCCCAGCATTTT.

This clone was seen repeatedly, ten times or more. V is TRBV6-2 or TRBV6-3 and J is TRBJ1-1, with TRBD1 matching 7 bases. Trimming took 3 bases from V and 0 from J; bases not matched to a gene: 10. CDR1 MNHEY and CDR2 SVGEGT come from the germline V gene. CDR3 length: 17 residues. CDR3 DNA: TGTGCCAGCAGTTATACTCAAGGGGGCCCCTTGAACACTGAAGCTTTCTTT. It codes for CASSYTQGGPLNTEAFF.

This clone was found many times. V usage is TRBV18 and J usage is TRBJ1-3; D is ambiguous. Deletions cut 2 bases from V and 3 bases from J, with 20 bases between. Per the germline V gene, CDR1 is KGHSH and CDR2 is LQKENI. This CDR3 region has 18 residues. The CDR3 region has the DNA TGTGCCAGCTCACCAGCGCAGCGTCGAGGCACGGGTGGAAACACCATATATTTT. As protein: CASSPAQRRGTGGNTIYF. Based on the CDR3 plus reference TRBV18 and TRBJ1-3, the full variable domain is NAGVMQNPRHLVRRRGQEARLRCSPMKGHSHVYWYRQLPEEGLKFMVYLQKENIIDESGMPKERFSAEFPKEGPSILRIQQVVRGDSAAYFCASSPAQRRGTGGNTIYFGEGSWLTVV.

This clone has at least ten counts. The chain is built from TRBV6-4 and TRBJ2-1; TRBD2 aligns across 12 bases. The CDR3 has 15 residues. Germline values: CDR1 MRHNA, CDR2 SNTAGT. With 0 bases clipped from V and 6 bases from J, the junction kept 0 bases outside the gene matches. CDR3 in amino acids: CASSDSLAGGNEQFF. The CDR3 coding sequence is TGTGCCAGCAGTGACTCACTAGCGGGAGGCAATGAGCAGTTCTTC.

V usage is TRBV12-3 or TRBV12-4 and J usage is TRBJ2-1; the D is unclear. Trimming took off 6 bases at V and 12 bases at J, with 12 bases between the two ends. The CDR3 is made up of 11 amino acids. The CDR3 here is CASRFTWGQFF. CDR3 nucleotides: TGTGCCAGCAGGTTCACGTGGGGGCAGTTCTTC.